This TCR beta chain was captured in a study of shared clonotypes between healthy human individuals. Naive CD8 populations comprised CD45RO-negative cells positively selected for CCR7, excluding terminally differentiated effector memory CD45RA+ cells. Study-level points and caveats: Sorted-subset sequencing was shown by rarefaction to be incomplete despite large depth.

A note on this clone: Its target is not known.

Sequencing was at deep level. Every immunoSEQ plate was one replicate of a subset's evenly spread DNA. Assay: immunoSEQ multiplex PCR; the TCRdb copy retains only in-frame clones and omits some. This table has some 2.1 million clones, just under 95% appearing once. The CDR3 length is 14 residues. Germline assignment: CDR1 LNHNV and CDR2 YYDKDF (reference sequence). The trim removed 6 bases at V and 4 bases at J, leaving 7 bases unmatched. Sequencing was carried out using naive CD8+ T cells from PBMCs. The receptor's source is a man between 18 and 29 years old in good health. Some clones in this sample may be carry-over from other donors' samples. The chain carries TRBV15 and TRBJ1-1, with 8 bases aligning to TRBD1. CDR3 DNA sequence: TGTGCCACCAGGGTAACAGGGGGAGGCACTGAAGCTTTCTTT. This codes for CATRVTGGGTEAFF. The full variable domain, completed using reference TRBV15 and TRBJ1-1, is DAMVIQNPRYQVTQFGKPVTLSCSQTLNHNVMYWYQQKSSQAPKLLFHYYDKDFNNEADTPDNFQSRRPNTSFCFLDIRSPGLGDTAMYLCATRVTGGGTEAFFGQGTRLTVV.